The sequence of this T cell receptor (beta chain) was determined in a study of T cell changes during pregnancy in multiple sclerosis. The method was immunoSEQ multiplex PCR; TCRdb's version includes in-frame clones alone and lacks a portion of them. The sample records tens of thousands of clones, 80% to 90% being singletons. This CDR3 is 15 amino acids long. Trimming left V 8 bases short and J 0 bases short, with 14 bases between. Germline-derived CDR1 and CDR2 are ENHRY and SYGVKD. The sequence came from a female donor with multiple sclerosis, enrolled in a pregnancy study. The chain couples TRBV10-3 to TRBJ1-3, with no clear D. Sequenced material: CD4+ T cells from peripheral blood mononuclear cells, taken in the third trimester of pregnancy. CDR3 in amino acids: CAISGQDRSGNTIYF. The CDR3 nucleotides read TGTGCCATCTCCGGCCAGGATCGCTCTGGAAACACCATATATTTT.